These 30 T cell receptor beta chains originate from one sample sequenced in a study of cytomegalovirus exposure and HLA in healthy donors. Vbeta (60) and Jbeta (13) primers were used in the PCR. The protocol was immunoSEQ multiplex PCR, while the TCRdb copy is restricted to in-frame clones and leaves out a portion. The sample holds some 200,000 clones; approximately 80% are singletons and the top ten take 0.6% to 0.7%. Sequenced: PBMCs. Source of these receptors: a boy aged 5-17 years in good health and CMV-seronegative.

The chain has TRBV19 and TRBJ1-3, with D possibly being TRBD1 (6 bases). The CDR3 runs to 16 residues. V gave up 6 bases and J gave up 0 bases, with 15 bases separating them. The germline CDR1 and CDR2 sequences are LNHDA and SQIVND (reference sequence). The CDR3 nucleotides are TGTGCCAGTAGCCTCATACAGGGCTACTCTGGAAACACCATATATTTT. Its protein product is CASSLIQGYSGNTIYF.

Only one count was recorded for this clone. The chain recombines TRBV30 with TRBJ2-7; tentative D call: TRBD2 (5 bases). The CDR3 contains 13 residues. Germline CDR1 GTSNPN, CDR2 SVGIG (reference sequence). Trimming removed 1 base at V and 2 bases at J, with 9 bases between. This CDR3 reads CAWSDSGTYEQYF. CDR3 DNA sequence: TGTGCCTGGAGTGATTCGGGGACCTACGAGCAGTACTTC.

CDR3: CASSYGSGGNEKLFF. The CDR3 bases are TGTGCCAGCAGTTACGGCTCAGGTGGGAATGAAAAACTGTTTTTT. The V call is TRBV6-5, the J call TRBJ1-4; D is undetermined. V lost 2 bases and J lost 5, with 12 bases in between. The CDR3 length is 15 residues. Germline V lookup: CDR1 MNHEY, CDR2 SVGAGI.

The rearrangement uses TRBV20-1 and TRBJ2-3; a possible D gene is TRBD2 (7 bases). The germline V gene has CDR1 DFQATT and CDR2 SNEGSKA (reference sequence). V lost 6 bases to trimming and J lost 8 bases, with 12 bases between them. This CDR3 has 11 amino acids. DNA for the CDR3: TGCAGTGCCCCTGGGGGGGCTACGCAGTATTTT. This encodes CSAPGGATQYF.

This chain uses TRBV30 with TRBJ1-2, with 8 bases matching TRBD1. This CDR3 has 13 residues. J lost 4 bases, V lost 4 bases, and 5 bases had no gene match. Germline V gene data show CDR1 as GTSNPN and CDR2 as SVGIG (reference sequence). The CDR3 DNA is TGTGCCTGGATCCGACAGGGGACCTATGGCTACACCTTC. Translated, it gives CAWIRQGTYGYTF.

This clone was seen a single time. This rearrangement joins TRBV9 to TRBJ2-1, with D maybe TRBD1 (5 bases). This CDR3 has 15 amino acids. V lost 0 bases and J lost 7, with 14 bases in between. The V gene's germline CDR1 is SGDLS and CDR2 YYNGEE. CDR3 protein: CASSVGEGALNEQFF. Here the CDR3 DNA reads TGTGCCAGCAGCGTAGGAGAAGGGGCCCTTAATGAGCAGTTCTTC.

The chain combines TRBV5-1 with TRBJ2-1, with D unclear. The CDR3 length is 15 residues. V lost 0 bases and J lost 8, with 15 bases in between. Germline-derived CDR1 and CDR2 are SGHRS and YFSETQ. The CDR3: CASSLVGGPPDEQFF. CDR3 DNA sequence: TGCGCCAGCAGCTTGGTCGGTGGGCCCCCGGATGAGCAGTTCTTC.

This chain links TRBV11-2 with TRBJ1-1; TRBD1 is a possible D gene (5 bases). Germline V gene lookup returns CDR1 SGHAT and CDR2 FQNNGV. Deletions cut 4 bases from V and 1 base from J, with 10 bases between. The CDR3 length is 14 residues. Here the CDR3 DNA reads TGTGCCAGCAGCTCCAGGGAACAGAACACTGAAGCTTTCTTT. It is translated as CASSSREQNTEAFF.

The rearrangement links TRBV12-5 to TRBJ1-5; 7 bases line up with TRBD1. CDR1 and CDR2 from the germline V gene are LGHNT and FRNRAP. The CDR3 is made up of 15 amino acids. V was clipped by 7 bases and J by 4 bases; unmatched bases: 10. For the CDR3, the DNA is TGTGCTAGTGCTTTCCTCGGGACAGATAATCAGCCCCAGCATTTT. This encodes CASAFLGTDNQPQHF.

V and J are TRBV9 and TRBJ2-3; perhaps TRBD2 as D (6 bases). Per germline, CDR1 SGDLS and CDR2 YYNGEE. The V end lost 4 bases, the J end lost 1 base, and 16 bases lay between the germline ends. CDR3 size: 16 residues. The CDR3 protein is CASSSPTSEGTDTQYF. CDR3 coding DNA: TGTGCCAGCAGCTCGCCGACTAGTGAGGGCACAGATACGCAGTATTTT.

This clone showed up just a few times. The V and J genes are TRBV29-1 and TRBJ2-5; 7 nucleotides match TRBD1. This CDR3 region has 15 residues. The germline V gene has CDR1 SQVTM and CDR2 ANQGSEA. The ends lost 6 bases at V and 2 bases at J; junction bases unmatched: 12. DNA for the CDR3: TGCAGCGTCGCGCTGACCGGACAGGATCAAGAGACCCAGTACTTC. Translation: CSVALTGQDQETQYF.

CDR3 coding DNA: TGTGCCAGCAGTTATGCGGTGAACACTGAAGCTTTCTTT. This gives the protein CASSYAVNTEAFF. The V and J genes are TRBV28 and TRBJ1-1; D ambiguous. The CDR3 runs 13 residues. CDR1 and CDR2 (germline): MDHEN, SYDVKM. Between the trimmed V and J ends, which lost 4 bases and 0 bases, there was a span of 6 bases. The full variable domain, completed using reference TRBV28 and TRBJ1-1, is DVKVTQSSRYLVKRTGEKVFLECVQDMDHENMFWYRQDPGLGLRLIYFSYDVKMKEKGDIPEGYSVSREKKERFSLILESASTNQTSMYLCASSYAVNTEAFFGQGTRLTVV.

This chain links TRBV6-5 with TRBJ1-5; 7 bases agree with TRBD1. Germline loops: CDR1 MNHEY, CDR2 SVGAGI. The CDR3 extends over 14 amino acids. J lost 5 bases, V lost 2 bases, and 3 bases had no gene match. The CDR3 sequence is CASSYLQGYQPQHF. CDR3 nucleotides: TGTGCCAGCAGTTACCTACAGGGGTATCAGCCCCAGCATTTT.

The CDR3 is CASRRGLHQPQHF. CDR3 in DNA: TGTGCCAGTAGGAGGGGGCTGCATCAGCCCCAGCATTTT. The V call is TRBV19, the J call TRBJ1-5; 7 bases match TRBD1. Germline assignment: CDR1 LNHDA and CDR2 SQIVND (reference sequence). V lost 6 bases and J lost 5; bases outside the gene matches: 4. This CDR3 contains 13 residues.

This chain uses TRBV30 with TRBJ1-5, with D tentatively TRBD1 (5 bases). This CDR3 contains 14 residues. V shed 7 bases and J shed 7 bases, with 20 bases lying between them. In germline, CDR1 is GTSNPN, CDR2 SVGIG (reference sequence). The CDR3 loop reads CAYSGASLGQPQHF. CDR3 DNA sequence: TGTGCCTATTCTGGGGCCTCCCTGGGGCAGCCCCAGCATTTT. The whole variable domain, filled in from reference TRBV30 and TRBJ1-5, reads SQTIHQWPATLVQPVGSPLSLECTVEGTSNPNLYWYRQAAGRGLQLLFYSVGIGQISSEVPQNLSASRPQDRQFILSSKKLLLSDSGFYLCAYSGASLGQPQHFGDGTRLSIL.

The chain links TRBV14 to TRBJ1-5; 9 positions match TRBD1. After removal of 5 bases from V and 6 bases from J, the junction contained 2 bases not matched to a gene. This CDR3 has 13 amino acids. Germline CDR1 SGHDN, CDR2 FVKESK. The CDR3 protein is CASSVTGGQPQHF. CDR3 nucleotides: TGTGCCAGCAGCGTGACAGGGGGTCAGCCCCAGCATTTT. Complete variable domain (other parts from reference TRBV14 and TRBJ1-5): EAGVTQFPSHSVIEKGQTVTLRCDPISGHDNLYWYRRVMGKEIKFLLHFVKESKQDESGMPNNRFLAERTGGTYSTLKVQPAELEDSGVYFCASSVTGGQPQHFGDGTRLSIL.

The CDR3 region has the DNA TGTGCCATCAGGGAGCTACAGGGCCAAAACACTGAAGCTTTCTTT. Protein: CAIRELQGQNTEAFF. The gene calls are TRBV10-3 and TRBJ1-1, with D possibly being TRBD1 (6 bases). This CDR3 contains 15 residues. Trimming stripped 6 bases from V and 2 bases from J, with 16 bases between. CDR1 is ENHRY, CDR2 SYGVKD, per germline.

The CDR3 is CASGLGGFGSYEQYF. CDR3 sequence (DNA): TGTGCCAGCGGCCTGGGAGGATTTGGGTCCTACGAGCAGTACTTC. The chain joins TRBV27 to TRBJ2-7; TRBD2 might be the D (6 bases). Germline V lookup: CDR1 MNHEY, CDR2 SMNVEV (reference sequence). V was clipped by 8 bases and J by 1 base, with 18 bases between them. The CDR3 spans 15 residues.

A note on this clone: Other DNA sequences in this specimen translate into the identical CDR3. The chain uses TRBV4-2 and TRBJ1-2; TRBD1 matches at 9 bases. The CDR3 is 15 residues long. V shed 3 bases, J shed 4 bases, and the junction held 6 bases outside the gene matches. Germline V CDR1 and CDR2: LGHNA, YNFKEQ. The CDR3 DNA reads as TGTGCCAGCAGCCAGACAGGGGGTCAGACCTATGGCTACACCTTC. Its translation is CASSQTGGQTYGYTF.

This chain joins TRBV7-9 and TRBJ1-1; D not resolved. The CDR3 is 13 amino acids. Trimming stripped 4 bases from V and 3 bases from J, with 9 bases between. Germline assignment: CDR1 SEHNR and CDR2 FQNEAQ (reference sequence). In nucleotides, the CDR3 is TGTGCCAGCAGCTCCACTGGGCACACTGAAGCTTTCTTT. It yields the protein CASSSTGHTEAFF.

A remark on this clone: A junction end diverges from the germline sequence, so it may reflect a read error. The genes are TRBV20-1 and TRBJ1-2, with 7 bases fitting TRBD1. The germline gives CDR1 DFQATT, CDR2 SNEGSKA (reference sequence). The CDR3 length is 8 residues. CDR3 in DNA: TGCAGTGCTGAGACAGGGCTTTTC. Translated: CSAETGLF.

The genes are TRBV5-1 and TRBJ2-1; TRBD2 is a possible D gene (7 bases). Germline assignment: CDR1 SGHRS and CDR2 YFSETQ. The CDR3 consists of 17 residues. Trimming cost V 0 bases and J 3 bases, with 16 bases left between them. The CDR3 nucleotides are TGCGCCAGCAGCTTGGTCCTGGCGGGGGCGGTCTACAATGAGCAGTTCTTC. This translates into CASSLVLAGAVYNEQFF.

This chain connects TRBV19 to TRBJ1-5; maybe TRBD1 (6 bases). This CDR3 has 15 amino acids. Trimming left V 6 bases short and J 4 bases short, with 16 bases between. Per the germline V gene, CDR1 is LNHDA and CDR2 is SQIVND (reference sequence). CDR3 protein: CASSTTGTRNQPQHF. The CDR3 coding sequence is TGTGCCAGTAGCACGACCGGGACACGAAATCAGCCCCAGCATTTT. Drawing the rest from reference TRBV19 and TRBJ1-5, the complete variable domain is DGGITQSPKYLFRKEGQNVTLSCEQNLNHDAMYWYRQDPGQGLRLIYYSQIVNDFQKGDIAEGYSVSREKKESFPLTVTSAQKNPTAFYLCASSTTGTRNQPQHFGDGTRLSIL.

This clone occurred once. The chain carries TRBV6-5 and TRBJ1-1; D is undetermined. The CDR3 has 14 amino acids. V was trimmed by 6 bases and J by 3 bases, leaving 14 bases between them. The germline gives CDR1 MNHEY, CDR2 SVGAGI. The CDR3 reads CASSSLSRDTEAFF. In nucleotides, the CDR3 is TGTGCCAGCAGCTCTCTAAGTCGGGACACTGAAGCTTTCTTT.

The chain employs TRBV2 and TRBJ1-2; 8 bases match TRBD1. Germline V CDR1 and CDR2: SNHLY, FYNNEI. V dropped 5 bases and J dropped 8; count of bases not matched to a gene: 13. The CDR3 is 15 amino acids. The CDR3 sequence: CASSPQGARPEGYTF. The CDR3 bases are TGTGCCAGCAGTCCTCAGGGGGCGCGTCCGGAGGGCTACACCTTC.

This clone was seen a handful of times. This chain joins TRBV5-1 and TRBJ2-1; the match to TRBD1 covers 8 bases. The V gene's germline CDR1 is SGHRS and CDR2 YFSETQ. CDR3 length equals 14 residues. V was clipped by 6 bases and J by 8 bases; unmatched bases: 10. DNA of the CDR3: TGCGCCAGCAAGCCGGACAGGGACAATTATGAGCAGTTCTTC. Protein sequence: CASKPDRDNYEQFF.

This chain joins TRBV5-1 and TRBJ2-3, with D perhaps matching TRBD2 (6 bases). Trimming took 1 base from V and 0 from J, leaving 9 bases between them. The CDR3 runs 15 residues. CDR1 is SGHRS and CDR2 is YFSETQ in the germline V gene. The CDR3 nucleotides are TGCGCCAGCAGCTTGTGGGGGGTTAGCACAGATACGCAGTATTTT. Residues: CASSLWGVSTDTQYF.

The CDR3 nucleotides read TGTGCCAGCAGTTTAGACAGGGACCTCTACGAGCAGTACTTC. It codes for CASSLDRDLYEQYF. The V call is TRBV27, the J call TRBJ2-7; 7 nucleotides align to TRBD1. This CDR3 has 14 amino acids. The trim removed 2 bases at V and 3 bases at J, leaving 4 bases unmatched. The germline CDR1 and CDR2 sequences are MNHEY and SMNVEV (reference sequence).

The CDR3 reads CACRENTEAFF. The CDR3 region has the DNA TGTGCCTGCAGGGAGAACACTGAAGCTTTCTTT. V is TRBV30 and J is TRBJ1-1; the D gene is possibly TRBD1 (5 bases). The germline gives CDR1 GTSNPN, CDR2 SVGIG (reference sequence). With 6 bases removed from V and 1 base from J, the gap between germline ends came to 6 bases. This CDR3 comprises 11 residues.

V usage is TRBV11-3 and J usage is TRBJ2-3, with 9 nucleotides matching TRBD1. CDR1 is SGHNT and CDR2 is YENEEA in the germline V gene. This CDR3 is 15 amino acids long. Trimming took 6 bases from V and 2 from J; bases not matched to a gene: 6. The CDR3, as DNA: TGTGCCAGCAGGCCTCGACAGGGGGACACAGATACGCAGTATTTT. Its translation: CASRPRQGDTDTQYF.